These T cell receptor beta chains were read from a single sample in a study of cytotoxic CD8 clonotypes in ibrutinib-treated CLL. Data came from immunoSEQ multiplex PCR; TCRdb stores just in-frame clones and leaves some out. The sample lists 30,000 to 40,000 clones, about 70% occurring once. The sample in question was PBMCs, obtained at disease progression, from a patient treated with ibrutinib. The receptor source for this set is a human donor with chronic lymphocytic leukemia. CDR3s include the opening cysteine and the closing phenylalanine or tryptophan. The order of the fields is clone size, V gene, D gene, J gene, CDR3 protein, CDR3 DNA. D genes are given only for firm matches. Clone size is shown for a subset of rows, as once, few, many or a class of expanded clone.

.,TRBV4-1,.,TRBJ2-2,CASSSAGPPNTGELFF,TGCGCCAGCAGCTCCGCAGGCCCTCCTAACACCGGGGAGCTGTTTTTT
.,TRBV6-5,.,TRBJ1-4,CASSYSTLGGSEKLFF,TGTGCCAGCAGTTACTCAACCCTAGGAGGGTCGGAAAAACTGTTTTTT
.,TRBV6-5,.,TRBJ2-6,CGARGISGANVLTF,TGTGGGGCGAGGGGGATCTCTGGGGCCAACGTCCTGACTTTC
.,TRBV19,TRBD2,TRBJ2-1,CASSTSGGYNEQFF,TGTGCCAGTAGTACTAGCGGGGGGTACAATGAGCAGTTCTTC
.,TRBV7-2,.,TRBJ1-4,CASSSKGGNEKLFF,TGTGCCAGCAGCTCGAAGGGGGGGAATGAAAAACTGTTTTTT
large,TRBV1,.,TRBJ2-7,CTSSPQGAQTTYEQYF,TGCACCAGCAGCCCACAGGGGGCCCAAACAACCTACGAGCAGTACTTC
.,TRBV6-5,TRBD1,TRBJ1-6,CASSGTAYNSPLHF,TGTGCCAGCAGCGGGACAGCGTATAATTCACCCCTCCACTTT
.,TRBV18,TRBD1,TRBJ1-5,CASSPIAQGGGNQPQHF,TGTGCCAGCTCACCAATTGCACAGGGGGGAGGCAATCAGCCCCAGCATTTT
.,TRBV4-2,.,TRBJ2-2,CASSQASRGGELFF,TGTGCCAGCAGCCAAGCAAGCCGAGGCGGGGAGCTGTTTTTT
.,TRBV2,.,TRBJ2-5,CASASIEGHQETQYF,TGTGCCAGCGCCTCCATAGAGGGCCACCAAGAGACCCAGTACTTC
.,TRBV5-1,TRBD2,TRBJ2-3,CASSLDSGAGTDTQYF,TGCGCCAGCAGCTTGGATAGCGGGGCAGGCACAGATACGCAGTATTTT
.,TRBV25-1,TRBD1,TRBJ1-6,CASSDSAGGGRNSPLHF,TGTGCCAGCAGTGATTCGGCAGGGGGGGGGAGGAATTCACCCCTCCACTTT
.,TRBV5-4,.,TRBJ1-2,CASSLVGFGGYTF,TGTGCCAGCAGCTTGGTAGGGTTTGGGGGCTACACCTTC
once,TRBV5-6,.,TRBJ2-2,CASSLMTGELFF,TGTGCCAGCAGCTTGATGACCGGGGAGCTGTTTTTT
few,TRBV2,TRBD2,TRBJ2-5,CASVQGTIQETQYF,TGTGCCAGCGTCCAAGGGACTATCCAAGAGACCCAGTACTTC
.,TRBV2,TRBD1,TRBJ2-7,CASRTGLTSYEQYF,TGTGCCAGCAGGACAGGGTTAACATCCTACGAGCAGTACTTC
.,TRBV5-6,TRBD1,TRBJ1-2,CASSLQGQRVGGYTF,TGTGCCAGCAGCTTACAGGGACAGAGAGTTGGTGGCTACACCTTC
.,TRBV7-2,.,TRBJ1-2,CVSSLQSWGGNGYTF,TGTGTCAGCAGCTTACAATCGTGGGGCGGGAATGGCTACACCTTC
.,TRBV2,.,TRBJ1-2,CAGSDVLYGYTF,TGTGCCGGCAGTGATGTACTCTATGGCTACACCTTC
.,TRBV27,.,TRBJ1-2,CASSGEGGYTF,TGTGCCAGCAGCGGGGAAGGTGGCTACACCTTC
.,TRBV6-5,.,TRBJ1-4,CASSPPDSNEKLFF,TGTGCCAGCAGCCCCCCGGACAGCAATGAAAAACTGTTTTTT
.,TRBV7-8,TRBD1,TRBJ2-2,CASSFPGQGSGELFF,TGTGCCAGCAGCTTTCCGGGACAGGGATCCGGGGAGCTGTTTTTT
.,TRBV12-5,.,TRBJ1-2,CASGLRQTDYGYTF,TGTGCTAGTGGTTTGCGGCAGACCGACTATGGCTACACCTTC
.,TRBV2,TRBD2,TRBJ2-7,CASTLAGEAYEQYF,TGTGCCAGTACGCTAGCGGGGGAAGCCTACGAGCAGTACTTC
.,TRBV7-9,.,TRBJ2-2,CASSLEWTGELFF,TGTGCCAGCAGCTTAGAGTGGACCGGGGAGCTGTTTTTT
.,TRBV5-4,.,TRBJ1-6,CASSFMTDGDSPLHF,TGTGCCAGCAGCTTTATGACCGATGGGGATTCACCCCTCCACTTT
.,TRBV7-8,.,TRBJ1-1,CASSLGEGHRGEAFF,TGTGCCAGCAGCCTAGGGGAGGGACATAGGGGTGAAGCTTTCTTT
.,TRBV28,.,TRBJ1-5,CASYRGNNQPQHF,TGTGCCAGCTATAGGGGGAACAATCAGCCCCAGCATTTT
.,TRBV29-1,TRBD2,TRBJ2-7,CSGVRDRGGEQYF,TGCAGCGGCGTAAGGGACCGGGGGGGGGAGCAGTACTTC
.,TRBV10-3,TRBD1,TRBJ2-5,CAAGGQETQYF,TGTGCCGCAGGGGGCCAAGAGACCCAGTACTTC
.,TRBV29-1,TRBD1,TRBJ1-1,CSFYGTANTEAFF,TGCAGTTTTTATGGGACAGCGAACACTGAAGCTTTCTTT
.,TRBV21-1,.,TRBJ1-5,CASSKRFTFKQPQHF,TGTGCCAGCAGTAAAAGGTTTACGTTCAAACAGCCCCAGCATTTT
.,TRBV5-1,TRBD1,TRBJ1-2,CASSLGDRTYGYTF,TGCGCCAGCAGCTTGGGGGACAGGACTTATGGCTACACCTTC
.,TRBV29-1,.,TRBJ2-3,CSVEGGRGTDTQYF,TGCAGCGTTGAAGGGGGCAGAGGCACAGATACGCAGTATTTT
many,TRBV19,TRBD1,TRBJ1-2,CASSNRGHYGYTF,TGTGCCAGTAGTAACAGGGGTCACTATGGCTACACCTTC
.,TRBV5-4,.,TRBJ1-2,CASSLDVESSYGYTF,TGTGCCAGCAGCCTTGACGTGGAAAGTAGCTATGGCTACACCTTC
.,TRBV19,TRBD1,TRBJ2-1,CASSILNGQVQFF,TGTGCCAGTAGTATTTTGAACGGACAGGTCCAGTTCTTC
.,TRBV5-1,TRBD1,TRBJ2-7,CASSPGQGLYEQYF,TGCGCCAGCAGCCCGGGACAGGGGCTCTACGAGCAGTACTTC
.,TRBV29-1,.,TRBJ2-7,CSVDRGYEQYF,TGCAGCGTTGACAGGGGATACGAGCAGTACTTC
.,TRBV11-3,TRBD1,TRBJ1-1,CASSPGQGATEAFF,TGTGCCAGCAGCCCCGGACAGGGGGCTACTGAAGCTTTCTTT
once,TRBV7-8,TRBD2,TRBJ2-5,CASSGTSGLETQYF,TGTGCCAGCAGCGGGACTAGCGGGCTAGAGACCCAGTACTTC
many,TRBV19,TRBD2,TRBJ2-1,CASSITGGASYNEQFF,TGTGCCAGTAGTATCACCGGGGGGGCCTCCTACAATGAGCAGTTCTTC
.,TRBV29-1,TRBD2,TRBJ2-5,CSVHLAGRETQYF,TGCAGCGTTCACCTAGCGGGCCGGGAGACCCAGTACTTC
once,TRBV5-4,.,TRBJ2-1,CASSLSDQYNEQFF,TGTGCCAGCAGCTTAAGTGACCAATACAATGAGCAGTTCTTC
few,TRBV2,TRBD1,TRBJ1-6,CASSPSLGQYNSPLHF,TGTGCCAGCAGCCCGAGTCTGGGACAGTATAATTCACCCCTCCACTTT
.,TRBV7-2,.,TRBJ1-2,CASSLGGQGYGYTF,TGTGCCAGCAGCTTGGGGGGGCAAGGCTATGGCTACACCTTC
.,TRBV19,.,TRBJ1-5,CATGVARNQPQHF,TGTGCTACCGGGGTGGCTCGGAATCAGCCCCAGCATTTT
.,TRBV27,.,TRBJ1-3,CASSLSEVRGGNTIYF,TGTGCCAGCAGTTTATCGGAGGTTCGAGGGGGAAACACCATATATTTT
.,TRBV19,.,TRBJ2-3,CASSLLSTDTQYF,TGTGCCAGTAGTCTGTTAAGCACAGATACGCAGTATTTT
once,TRBV2,.,TRBJ2-3,CASADNQSTDTQYF,TGTGCCAGCGCCGACAACCAAAGCACAGATACGCAGTATTTT
.,TRBV6-6,.,TRBJ2-1,CASSYGTLVFEQFF,TGTGCCAGCAGTTATGGGACGTTGGTTTTTGAGCAGTTCTTC
.,TRBV13,TRBD1,TRBJ1-1,CATGINTGAQVSEAFF,TGTGCCACTGGAATAAATACAGGGGCGCAAGTGTCTGAAGCTTTCTTT
medium-sized,TRBV5-1,.,TRBJ1-3,CASSPKSGTSGNTIYF,TGCGCCAGCAGCCCCAAATCAGGGACCTCTGGAAACACCATATATTTT
.,TRBV6-1,TRBD1,TRBJ1-6,CASSEGHRGGSPLHF,TGTGCCAGCAGTGAAGGCCACAGGGGAGGCTCACCCCTCCACTTT
.,TRBV15,TRBD1,TRBJ2-1,CATSRGGDRGASYNEQFF,TGTGCCACCAGCAGGGGGGGAGACAGGGGAGCCTCCTACAATGAGCAGTTCTTC
.,TRBV7-9,TRBD1,TRBJ1-5,CASSRTGTQPQHF,TGTGCCAGCAGCCGGACAGGGACGCAGCCCCAGCATTTT
.,TRBV29-1,.,TRBJ1-3,CSVQPANSGNTIYF,TGCAGCGTTCAACCAGCCAACTCTGGAAACACCATATATTTT
.,TRBV19,.,TRBJ1-1,CASSIQGGMVTEAFF,TGTGCCAGTAGTATTCAAGGAGGGATGGTCACTGAAGCTTTCTTT
.,TRBV5-1,.,TRBJ2-5,CASSLGVYSQETQYF,TGCGCCAGCAGCTTGGGGGTCTACTCCCAAGAGACCCAGTACTTC